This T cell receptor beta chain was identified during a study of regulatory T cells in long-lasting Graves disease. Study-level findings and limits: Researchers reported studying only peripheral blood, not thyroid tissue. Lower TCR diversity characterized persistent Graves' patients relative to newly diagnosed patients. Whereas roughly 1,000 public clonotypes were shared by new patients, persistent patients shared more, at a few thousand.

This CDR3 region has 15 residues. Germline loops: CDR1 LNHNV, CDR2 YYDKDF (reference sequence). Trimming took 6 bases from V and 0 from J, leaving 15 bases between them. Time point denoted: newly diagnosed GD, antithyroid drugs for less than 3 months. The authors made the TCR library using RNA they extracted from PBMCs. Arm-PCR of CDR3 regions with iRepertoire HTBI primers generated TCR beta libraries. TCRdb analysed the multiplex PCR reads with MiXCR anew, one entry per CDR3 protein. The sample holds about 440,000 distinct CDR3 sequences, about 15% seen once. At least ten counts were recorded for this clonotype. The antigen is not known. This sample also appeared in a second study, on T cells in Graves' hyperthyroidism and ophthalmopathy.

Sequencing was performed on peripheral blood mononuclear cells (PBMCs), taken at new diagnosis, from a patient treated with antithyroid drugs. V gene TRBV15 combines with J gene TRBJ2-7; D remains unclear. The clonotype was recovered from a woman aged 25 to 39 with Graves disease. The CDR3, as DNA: TGTGCCACCAGTCACACAGAGGCCAGCTCCTACGAGCAGTACTTC. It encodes CATSHTEASSYEQYF.